This entry lists 16 T cell receptor beta chains sequenced from one sample in a study of long-term antiretroviral therapy in people with HIV. At survey level, the immunoSEQ assay was run in its v3.0 version. Repertoires were generated with immunoSEQ multiplex PCR, while TCRdb's copy carries only in-frame clones and drops some. The sample has 25,000 to 35,000 clones; approximately 90% are singletons. The source was unsorted PBMCs, collected 1.8 years after starting antiretroviral therapy. These receptors were collected from a woman between 18 and 30 years old with HIV.

This clone has only a few counts. The CDR3 DNA is TGCAGTGCTAGCGGCAACAATGAGCAGTTCTTC. Translated: CSASGNNEQFF. The J gene is TRBJ2-1, the V gene TRBV20-1; D remains unclear. Trimming removed 3 bases from V and 5 bases from J, with 5 bases in between. In germline, CDR1 is DFQATT, CDR2 SNEGSKA (reference sequence). The CDR3 is made up of 11 amino acids.

V is TRBV7-9 and J is TRBJ2-1, with D hard to call. This CDR3 has 17 residues. Trimming cost V 2 bases and J 2 bases, with 16 bases left between them. Per the germline V gene, CDR1 is SEHNR and CDR2 is FQNEAQ (reference sequence). This CDR3 is CASSLSSGGAPYNEQFF. As DNA, the CDR3 is TGTGCCAGCAGCTTATCCTCTGGCGGAGCCCCCTACAATGAGCAGTTCTTC.

The chain uses TRBV4-1 and TRBJ1-1; perhaps TRBD1 as D (6 bases). V was clipped by 0 bases and J by 1 base, with 12 bases between them. This CDR3 has 16 amino acids. The germline CDR1 and CDR2 sequences are MGHRA and YSYEKL. CDR3 sequence (DNA): TGCGCCAGCAGCCAAGAAGGTGGGGGGGCGAACACTGAAGCTTTCTTT. This translates into CASSQEGGGANTEAFF.

This clone was recorded a few times. The CDR3 DNA reads TGTGCCAGCAGCTTATCGTGGGATAGCACTGAAGCTTTCTTT. Residues: CASSLSWDSTEAFF. This chain joins TRBV7-9 and TRBJ1-1; D is undetermined. The CDR3 runs 14 residues. Germline V gene data show CDR1 as SEHNR and CDR2 as FQNEAQ (reference sequence). V was clipped by 2 bases and J by 4 bases, with 11 bases between them.

The chain has TRBV5-1 and TRBJ1-4; a weak D match, TRBD1 (5 bases). In germline, CDR1 is SGHRS, CDR2 YFSETQ. V lost 1 base and J lost 10, with 17 bases in between. This CDR3 is built from 15 residues. CDR3 amino acids: CASSLNRGGMGKLFF. In DNA form, the CDR3 reads TGCGCCAGCAGCTTGAACCGGGGGGGGATGGGAAAACTGTTTTTT.

This clone came up a few times. The J gene is TRBJ1-4, the V gene TRBV19, with 10 bases fitting TRBD1. V gave up 8 bases and J gave up 8 bases; unmatched junction bases: 11. The CDR3 totals 15 residues. CDR1 is LNHDA, CDR2 SQIVND, per germline (reference sequence). CDR3 nucleotides: TGTGCCAGTGAGGTGGGGGACAGGGGAGAAGAAAAACTGTTTTTT. It encodes CASEVGDRGEEKLFF.

The chain employs TRBV6-1 and TRBJ1-2; 7 positions match TRBD1. Trimming cost V 4 bases and J 4 bases; bases outside gene matches: 9. From germline, CDR1 is MNHNS and CDR2 SASEGT. This CDR3 contains 15 residues. CDR3 nucleotides: TGTGCCAGCAGTGTATATCAGGGGGTTAGCTATGGCTACACCTTC. Its protein is CASSVYQGVSYGYTF.

This chain joins TRBV25-1 and TRBJ1-1, with TRBD1 identical over 9 bases. The CDR3 spans 18 residues. V lost 3 bases and J lost 1; bases outside the gene matches: 12. Germline CDR1 MGHDK, CDR2 SYGVNS. The DNA of the CDR3 is TGTGCCAGCAGTGACCCCCCCGGACAGGGACAGGGGAACACTGAAGCTTTCTTT. Amino acids: CASSDPPGQGQGNTEAFF.

The chain has TRBV27 and TRBJ2-2, with D tentatively TRBD1 or TRBD2 (5 bases each). Trimming took off 1 base at V and 2 bases at J, with 8 bases between the two ends. Germline values: CDR1 MNHEY, CDR2 SMNVEV (reference sequence). The CDR3 spans 15 residues. The CDR3 protein is CASSLWGSNTGELFF. The CDR3 region has the DNA TGTGCCAGCAGTTTATGGGGGTCAAACACCGGGGAGCTGTTTTTT.

The chain uses TRBV15 and TRBJ2-5, with 7 nucleotides matching TRBD1. CDR1 and CDR2 (germline): LNHNV, YYDKDF (reference sequence). CDR3 length: 14 residues. After removal of 5 bases from V and 0 bases from J, the junction contained 3 bases not matched to a gene. The CDR3 DNA is TGTGCCACCAGCCAGGGACAGAACCAAGAGACCCAGTACTTC. It yields the protein CATSQGQNQETQYF.

The chain uses TRBV9 and TRBJ2-5; D may be TRBD1 or TRBD2 (5 bases each). V gave up 1 base and J gave up 0 bases, with 7 bases separating them. Germline CDR1 and CDR2: SGDLS and YYNGEE. The CDR3 contains 14 residues. DNA of the CDR3: TGTGCCAGCAGCGTAAGAGGGGACCAAGAGACCCAGTACTTC. Its translation: CASSVRGDQETQYF.

The chain couples TRBV7-9 to TRBJ2-7; 8 nucleotides align to TRBD1. With 5 bases clipped from V and 0 bases from J, the junction kept 9 bases outside the gene matches. This CDR3 spans 16 amino acids. Germline V gene sequence: CDR1 SEHNR, CDR2 FQNEAQ (reference sequence). Written as DNA, the CDR3 is TGTGCCAGCAGCCCGCAGGGGGCGGCAGCCTCCTACGAGCAGTACTTC. Translation: CASSPQGAAASYEQYF.

This clone occurred once. The chain joins TRBV7-3 to TRBJ2-5, with 12 bases matching TRBD2. The germline V gene encodes CDR1 SGHTA and CDR2 FQGTGA. The CDR3 is made up of 15 amino acids. V shed 7 bases, J shed 4 bases, and the junction held 7 bases outside the gene matches. In DNA form, the CDR3 reads TGTGCCAGCACGGCTAGCGGGAGGGCCGGAGAGACCCAGTACTTC. Residues: CASTASGRAGETQYF.

This chain links TRBV27 with TRBJ2-7; no clear D gene. This CDR3 comprises 14 residues. V lost 0 bases to trimming and J lost 1 base, with 7 bases between them. Germline CDR1 reads MNHEY; CDR2 reads SMNVEV (reference sequence). CDR3 region: CASSLSGSSYEQYF. CDR3 in DNA: TGTGCCAGCAGTTTATCGGGCAGTTCCTACGAGCAGTACTTC.

This clone was seen once. This chain connects TRBV7-9 to TRBJ2-1, with D perhaps matching TRBD1 (7 bases). Germline V gene lookup returns CDR1 SEHNR and CDR2 FQNEAQ (reference sequence). The CDR3 length is 17 residues. V lost 4 bases, J lost 0 bases, and 16 bases lay in between. DNA of the CDR3: TGTGCCAGCAGCTCAAACAGGGGAGGTGGCTCCTACAATGAGCAGTTCTTC. Its protein product is CASSSNRGGGSYNEQFF.

The chain uses TRBV4-3 and TRBJ2-1; D uncertain. The CDR3 is made up of 14 amino acids. From germline, CDR1 is LGHNA and CDR2 YSLEER. The V gene lost 1 base and the J gene lost 8 bases, with 12 bases spanning the gap. As DNA, the CDR3 is TGCGCCAGCAGCCAAGTCTCCACCCGGGATGAGCAGTTCTTC. It is translated as CASSQVSTRDEQFF.